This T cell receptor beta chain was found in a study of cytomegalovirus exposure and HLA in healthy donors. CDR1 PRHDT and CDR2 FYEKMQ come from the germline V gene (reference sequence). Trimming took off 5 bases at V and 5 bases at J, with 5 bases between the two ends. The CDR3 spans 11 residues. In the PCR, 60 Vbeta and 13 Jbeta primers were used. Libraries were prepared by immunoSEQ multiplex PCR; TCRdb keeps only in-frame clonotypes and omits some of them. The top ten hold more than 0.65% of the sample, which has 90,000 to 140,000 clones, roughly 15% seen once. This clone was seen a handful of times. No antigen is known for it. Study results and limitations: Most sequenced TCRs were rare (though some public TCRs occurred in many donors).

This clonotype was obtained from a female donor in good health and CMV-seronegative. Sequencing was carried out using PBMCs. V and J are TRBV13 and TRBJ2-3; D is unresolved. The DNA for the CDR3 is TGTGCCAGCAGCCAGGTAGATACGCAGTATTTT. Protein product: CASSQVDTQYF.